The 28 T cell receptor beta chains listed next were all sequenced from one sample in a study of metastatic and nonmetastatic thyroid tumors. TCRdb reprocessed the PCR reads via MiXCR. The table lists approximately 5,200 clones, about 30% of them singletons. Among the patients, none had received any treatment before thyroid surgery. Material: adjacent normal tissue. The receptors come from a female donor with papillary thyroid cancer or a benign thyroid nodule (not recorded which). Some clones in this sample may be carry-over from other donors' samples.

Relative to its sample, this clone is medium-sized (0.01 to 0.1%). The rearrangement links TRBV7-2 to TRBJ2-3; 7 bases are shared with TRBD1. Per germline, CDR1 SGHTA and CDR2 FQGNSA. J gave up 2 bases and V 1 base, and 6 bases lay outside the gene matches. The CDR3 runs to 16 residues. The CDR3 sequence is CASSLGQGLSTDTQYF. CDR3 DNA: TGTGCCAGCAGCTTAGGACAGGGCTTATCCACAGATACGCAGTATTTT.

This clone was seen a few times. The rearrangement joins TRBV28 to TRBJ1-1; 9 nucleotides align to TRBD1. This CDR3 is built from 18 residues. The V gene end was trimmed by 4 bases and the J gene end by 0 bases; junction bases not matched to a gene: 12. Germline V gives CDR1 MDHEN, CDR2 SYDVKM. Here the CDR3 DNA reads TGTGCCAGCAGTTCTCCGACAGGGGGGGGCCGCATGAACACTGAAGCTTTCTTT. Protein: CASSSPTGGGRMNTEAFF.

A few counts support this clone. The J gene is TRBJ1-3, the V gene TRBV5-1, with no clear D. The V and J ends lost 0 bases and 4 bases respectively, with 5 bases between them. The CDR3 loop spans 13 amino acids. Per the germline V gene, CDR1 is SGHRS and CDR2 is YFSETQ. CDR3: CASSLEAGNTIYF. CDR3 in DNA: TGCGCCAGCAGCTTGGAGGCCGGAAACACCATATATTTT.

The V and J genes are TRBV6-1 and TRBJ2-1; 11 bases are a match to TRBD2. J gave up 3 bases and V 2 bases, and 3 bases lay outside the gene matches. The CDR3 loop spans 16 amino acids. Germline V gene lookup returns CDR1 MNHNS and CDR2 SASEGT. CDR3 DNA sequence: TGTGCCAGCAGTGAAATGACTAGCGGGAACTACAATGAGCAGTTCTTC. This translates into CASSEMTSGNYNEQFF.

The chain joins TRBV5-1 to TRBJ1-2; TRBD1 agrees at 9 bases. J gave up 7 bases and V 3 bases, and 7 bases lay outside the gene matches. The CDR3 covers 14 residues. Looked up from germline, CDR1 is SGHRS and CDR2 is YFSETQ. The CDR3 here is CASSSGQGLGGYTF. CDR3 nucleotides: TGCGCCAGCAGCTCGGGACAGGGTTTAGGTGGCTACACCTTC.

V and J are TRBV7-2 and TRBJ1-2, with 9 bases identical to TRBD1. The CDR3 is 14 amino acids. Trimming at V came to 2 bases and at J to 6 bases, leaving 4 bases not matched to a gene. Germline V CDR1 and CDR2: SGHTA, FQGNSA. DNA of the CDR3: TGTGCCAGCAGCTTAAGGGGACAGGGAGATGGCTACACCTTC. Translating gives CASSLRGQGDGYTF.

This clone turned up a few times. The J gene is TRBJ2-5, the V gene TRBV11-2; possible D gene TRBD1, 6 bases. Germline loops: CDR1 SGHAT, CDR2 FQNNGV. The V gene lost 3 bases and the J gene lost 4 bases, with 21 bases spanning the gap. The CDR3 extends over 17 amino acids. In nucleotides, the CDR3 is TGTGCCAGCAGCTTGCCCCCCACAGGGAAGGTTCGAGAGACCCAGTACTTC. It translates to CASSLPPTGKVRETQYF. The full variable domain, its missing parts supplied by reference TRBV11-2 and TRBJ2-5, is EAGVAQSPRYKIIEKRQSVAFWCNPISGHATLYWYQQILGQGPKLLIQFQNNGVVDDSQLPKDRFSAERLKGVDSTLKIQPAKLEDSAVYLCASSLPPTGKVRETQYFGPGTRLLVL.

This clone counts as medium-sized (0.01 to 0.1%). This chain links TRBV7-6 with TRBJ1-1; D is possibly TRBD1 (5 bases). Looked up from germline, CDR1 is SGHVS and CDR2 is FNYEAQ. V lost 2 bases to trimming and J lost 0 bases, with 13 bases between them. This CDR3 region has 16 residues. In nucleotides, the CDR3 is TGTGCCAGCAGCTTAATCAGGGCTCCCATGAACACTGAAGCTTTCTTT. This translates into CASSLIRAPMNTEAFF.

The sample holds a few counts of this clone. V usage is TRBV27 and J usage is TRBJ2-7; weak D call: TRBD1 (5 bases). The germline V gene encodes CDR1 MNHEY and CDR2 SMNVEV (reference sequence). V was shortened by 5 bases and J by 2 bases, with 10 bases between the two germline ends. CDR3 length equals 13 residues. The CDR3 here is CASSRDSTYEQYF. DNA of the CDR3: TGTGCCAGCAGTCGCGACAGTACCTACGAGCAGTACTTC.

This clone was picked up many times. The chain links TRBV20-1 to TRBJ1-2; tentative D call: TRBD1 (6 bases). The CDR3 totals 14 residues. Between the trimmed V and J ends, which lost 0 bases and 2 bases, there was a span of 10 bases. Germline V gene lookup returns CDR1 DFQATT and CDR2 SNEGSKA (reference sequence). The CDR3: CSARDWGGNYGYTF. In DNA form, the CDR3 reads TGCAGTGCTAGAGATTGGGGGGGCAACTATGGCTACACCTTC.

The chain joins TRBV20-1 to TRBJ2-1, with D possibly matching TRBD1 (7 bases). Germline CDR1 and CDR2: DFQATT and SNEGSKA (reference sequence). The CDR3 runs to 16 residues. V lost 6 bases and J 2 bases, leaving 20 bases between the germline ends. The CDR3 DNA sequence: TGCAGTGCCAAGACAGGGCCGGGGGTCGCCTACAATGAGCAGTTCTTC. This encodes CSAKTGPGVAYNEQFF.

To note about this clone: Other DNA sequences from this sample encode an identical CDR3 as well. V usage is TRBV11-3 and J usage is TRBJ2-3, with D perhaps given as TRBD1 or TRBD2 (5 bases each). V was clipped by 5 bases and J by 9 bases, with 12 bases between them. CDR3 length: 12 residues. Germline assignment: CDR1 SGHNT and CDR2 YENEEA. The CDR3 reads CASSTREGTQYF. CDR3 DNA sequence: TGTGCCAGCAGCACTCGAGAGGGGACGCAGTATTTT.

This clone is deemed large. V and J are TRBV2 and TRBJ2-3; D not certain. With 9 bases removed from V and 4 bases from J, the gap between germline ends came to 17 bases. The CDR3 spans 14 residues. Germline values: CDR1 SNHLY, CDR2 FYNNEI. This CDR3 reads CARESSRGADTQYF. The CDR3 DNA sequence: TGTGCCAGGGAGAGCTCCCGAGGCGCAGATACGCAGTATTTT.

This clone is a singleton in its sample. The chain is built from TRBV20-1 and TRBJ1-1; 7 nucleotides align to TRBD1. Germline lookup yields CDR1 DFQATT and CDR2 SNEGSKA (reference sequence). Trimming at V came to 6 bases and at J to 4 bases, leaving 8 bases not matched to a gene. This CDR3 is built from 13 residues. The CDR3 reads CSALHEGATEAFF. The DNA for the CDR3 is TGCAGTGCCCTGCACGAGGGGGCCACTGAAGCTTTCTTT.

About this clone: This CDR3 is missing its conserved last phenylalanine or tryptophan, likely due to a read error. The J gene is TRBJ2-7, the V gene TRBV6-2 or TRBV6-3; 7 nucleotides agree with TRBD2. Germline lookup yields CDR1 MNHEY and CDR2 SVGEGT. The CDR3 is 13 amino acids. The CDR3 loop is CASSRGDSYEQYI. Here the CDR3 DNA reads TGTGCGAGCTCTCGGGGGGACTCCTACGAGCAGTACATC.

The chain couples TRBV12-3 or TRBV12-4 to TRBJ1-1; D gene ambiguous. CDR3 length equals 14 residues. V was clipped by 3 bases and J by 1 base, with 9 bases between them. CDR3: CASSFKAPNTEAFF. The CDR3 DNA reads TGTGCCAGCAGTTTCAAGGCCCCGAACACTGAAGCTTTCTTT.

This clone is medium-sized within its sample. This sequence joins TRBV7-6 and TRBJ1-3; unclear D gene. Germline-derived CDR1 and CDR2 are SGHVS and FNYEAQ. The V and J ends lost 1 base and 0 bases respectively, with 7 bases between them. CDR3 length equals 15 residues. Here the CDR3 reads CASSLEGRSGNTIYF. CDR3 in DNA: TGTGCCAGCAGCTTAGAAGGCCGCTCTGGAAACACCATATATTTT.

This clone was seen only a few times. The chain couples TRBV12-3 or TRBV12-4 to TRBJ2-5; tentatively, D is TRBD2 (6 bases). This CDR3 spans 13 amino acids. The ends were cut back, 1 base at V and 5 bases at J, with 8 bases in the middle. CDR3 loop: CASSLVTRETQYF. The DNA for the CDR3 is TGTGCCAGCAGTTTAGTGACTAGGGAGACCCAGTACTTC.

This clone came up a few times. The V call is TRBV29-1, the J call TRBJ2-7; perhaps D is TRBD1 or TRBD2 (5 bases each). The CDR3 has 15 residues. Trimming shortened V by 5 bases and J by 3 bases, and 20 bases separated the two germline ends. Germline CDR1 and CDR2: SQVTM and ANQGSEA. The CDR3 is CSVTFGRGVNYEQYF. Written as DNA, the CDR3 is TGCAGCGTTACATTTGGGAGAGGGGTTAACTACGAGCAGTACTTC.

Here the CDR3 DNA reads TGTGCCAGCAGGTTTGACGGGGTGAACACCGGGGAGCTGTTTTTT. Its translation: CASRFDGVNTGELFF. The rearrangement links TRBV7-2 to TRBJ2-2; tentative D call: TRBD2 (5 bases). Between the trimmed V and J ends, which lost 6 bases and 1 base, there was a span of 12 bases. Per the germline V gene, CDR1 is SGHTA and CDR2 is FQGNSA. The CDR3 loop spans 15 amino acids.

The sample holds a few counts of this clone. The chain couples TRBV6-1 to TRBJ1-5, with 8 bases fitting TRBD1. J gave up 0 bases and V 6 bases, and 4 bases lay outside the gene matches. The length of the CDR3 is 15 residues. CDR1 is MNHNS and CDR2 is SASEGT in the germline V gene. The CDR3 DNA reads TGTGCCAGCAGAGTGACAGGGGATAGCAATCAGCCCCAGCATTTT. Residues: CASRVTGDSNQPQHF.

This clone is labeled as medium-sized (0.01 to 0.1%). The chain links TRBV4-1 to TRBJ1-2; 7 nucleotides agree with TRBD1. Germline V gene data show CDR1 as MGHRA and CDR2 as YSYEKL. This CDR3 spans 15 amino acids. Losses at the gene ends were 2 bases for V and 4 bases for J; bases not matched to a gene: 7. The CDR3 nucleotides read TGCGCCAGCAGCCAAATTCCGACAGGGTTCTATGGCTACACCTTC. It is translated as CASSQIPTGFYGYTF.

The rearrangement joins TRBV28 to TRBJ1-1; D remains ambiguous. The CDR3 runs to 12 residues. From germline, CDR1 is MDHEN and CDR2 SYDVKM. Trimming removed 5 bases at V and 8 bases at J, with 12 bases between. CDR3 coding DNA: TGTGCCAGCAGTCCCCTAGATCGGGAAGCTTTCTTT. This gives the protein CASSPLDREAFF.

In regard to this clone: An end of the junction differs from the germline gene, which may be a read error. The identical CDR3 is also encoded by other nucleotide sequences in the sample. DNA of the CDR3: TGTGCTAGCAGCCCCACCGTCGACTACGAGCAGTACTTC. It translates to CASSPTVDYEQYF. This chain joins TRBV7-2 and TRBJ2-7; D is uncertain. The CDR3 runs 13 residues. The germline CDR1 and CDR2 sequences are SGHTA and FQGNSA. Based on the CDR3 plus reference TRBV7-2 and TRBJ2-7, the full variable domain is GAGVSQSPSNKVTEKGKDVELRCDPISGHTALYWYRQSLGQGLEFLIYFQGNSAPDKSGLPSDRFSAERTGGSVSTLTIQRTQQEDSAVYLCASSPTVDYEQYFGPGTRLTVT.

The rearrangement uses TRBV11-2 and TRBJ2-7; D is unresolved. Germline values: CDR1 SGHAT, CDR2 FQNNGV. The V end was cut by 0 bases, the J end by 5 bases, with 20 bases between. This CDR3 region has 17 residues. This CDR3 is CASSLDPGRLAPNEQYF. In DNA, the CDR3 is TGTGCCAGCAGCTTAGATCCTGGCAGATTGGCACCCAACGAGCAGTACTTC.

The CDR3 loop is CASIPDGRRAFF. CDR3 sequence (DNA): TGTGCCAGCATCCCAGACGGACGGCGGGCTTTCTTT. The chain uses TRBV6-1 and TRBJ1-1; D unclear. CDR3 length equals 12 residues. The germline CDR1 and CDR2 sequences are MNHNS and SASEGT. Trimming pared 7 bases from V and 11 bases from J, leaving 17 bases between.

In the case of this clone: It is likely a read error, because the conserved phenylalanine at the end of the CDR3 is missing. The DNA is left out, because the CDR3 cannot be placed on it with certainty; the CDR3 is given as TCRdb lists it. This chain's CDR3 is CSASPWQGPLA. This chain joins TRBV20-1 and TRBJ1-1; TRBD1 is the table's D call and was not checked against the DNA. The CDR3 adds up to 11 amino acids, both ends counted. Germline V CDR1 and CDR2: DFQATT, SNEGSKA (reference sequence).

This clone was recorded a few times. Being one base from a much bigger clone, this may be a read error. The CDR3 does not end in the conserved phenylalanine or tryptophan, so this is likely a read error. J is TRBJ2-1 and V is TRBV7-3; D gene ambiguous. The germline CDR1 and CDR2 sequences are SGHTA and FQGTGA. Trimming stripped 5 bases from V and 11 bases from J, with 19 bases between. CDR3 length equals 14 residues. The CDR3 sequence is CASSPLSKPRQQFL. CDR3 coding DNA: TGTGCCAGCAGCCCCCTGTCGAAACCCCGTCAGCAGTTCCTC.